The rows below give T cell receptor beta chains drawn from one sample of a study of tumor and adjacent non-tumor tissue in lung cancer. TCRdb itself ran the multiplex PCR reads through MiXCR, one entry per CDR3 protein. Of roughly 90,000 distinct CDR3 sequences listed, 65% to 80% were seen once; the top ten hold just over 20%. Sequenced material: distant non-tumor lung tissue. Receptors were obtained from a woman in her 50s with non-small cell lung cancer. Both conserved end residues are trimmed from each CDR3. Each record gives: V gene, J gene, CDR3 protein.

TRBV28	TRBJ1-1	ASSIVFDQQFEAF
TRBV12-3/TRBV12-4	TRBJ2-2	ATSLGTGTNTGELF
TRBV12-3/TRBV12-4	TRBJ2-5	ASSFSGEGETQY
TRBV6-5	TRBJ1-6	ASSYSAGQGGSHHH
TRBV18	TRBJ2-2	ASLPSLAGAAGELF
TRBV6-1	TRBJ2-3	TSSVNVGGLTDTQY
TRBV5-6	TRBJ2-1	VSSFLISAFSYNEQF
TRBV20-1	TRBJ2-7	SAREPQEGLHEQY
TRBV20-1	TRBJ2-3	SATGSGTSYYTDTPY
TRBV2	TRBJ2-5	ACEQGAQY
TRBV29-1	TRBJ2-7	SASTVYEQH
TRBV7-6	TRBJ2-5	ASSSLQGGKETQY
TRBV11-1	TRBJ1-1	ASSPYGDTEAF
TRBV24-1	TRBJ2-7	AISDRTGLEQY
TRBV9	TRBJ2-1	ASSVGGRDYNEQF
TRBV6-5	TRBJ2-7	ASRLVRRSYERY
TRBV29-1	TRBJ2-7	TVAARQGIEQY
TRBV12-3/TRBV12-4	TRBJ1-5	ASTSGQPSMSQLQH
TRBV5-4	TRBJ2-7	ASSTCSGTAGDEQY
TRBV6-5	TRBJ1-5	ASSYSETGDQPQH
TRBV29-1	TRBJ2-7	SVARDGEQY
TRBV11-2	TRBJ2-3	ASSLDRADMKY
TRBV6-2/TRBV6-3	TRBJ2-7	ASSYITVTPLTYEQY
TRBV6-5	TRBJ1-6	ASSGSWASSYNSSLL
TRBV4-1	TRBJ2-7	ASSQDQGRHYEQY
TRBV30	TRBJ2-2	AWNGRGLGELF
TRBV4-1	TRBJ2-1	TSSQPSGIGTYNEQF
TRBV19	TRBJ2-1	ASSIGLVDYNELF
TRBV11-2	TRBJ2-5	ASSLGTSGKESQY
TRBV5-1	TRBJ2-3	ASSLSLGGRGTDTQY